Below, 24 T cell receptor beta chains from the same sample are listed, as sequenced in a study of control samples from healthy donors and cancer patients. Produced via immunoSEQ multiplex PCR; TCRdb's table is partial and in-frame only. The sample consists of 100,000 to 150,000 clones, about 92% of them appearing once. Sequencing was done on a sample of blood. These receptors came from a woman aged 50 to 60 in good health.

This chain links TRBV6-4 with TRBJ2-1; no clear D gene. CDR1 is MRHNA, CDR2 SNTAGT, per germline. Between the trimmed V and J ends, which lost 4 bases and 10 bases, there was a span of 17 bases. The CDR3 length is 14 residues. CDR3 DNA: TGTGCCAGCAGTGTAGAGAATAGTTTTGGGGAGCAGTTCTTC. Its protein product is CASSVENSFGEQFF.

V and J are TRBV18 and TRBJ1-2; 10 nucleotides align to TRBD1. V lost 6 bases and J lost 6; bases outside the gene matches: 13. This CDR3 is built from 16 residues. Germline CDR1 and CDR2: KGHSH and LQKENI. CDR3 protein: CASSRILGQGTNGYTF. The CDR3 region has the DNA TGTGCCAGCTCGCGTATTTTGGGACAGGGGACTAATGGCTACACCTTC.

CDR3 loop: CASRRTVKQETQYF. CDR3 in DNA: TGTGCCAGCAGGAGGACGGTAAAGCAAGAGACCCAGTACTTC. The J gene is TRBJ2-5, the V gene TRBV2; D gene unclear. Germline V gene lookup returns CDR1 SNHLY and CDR2 FYNNEI. The CDR3 is 14 residues long. Trimming took 6 bases from V and 2 from J, leaving 13 bases between them.

The chain joins TRBV4-2 to TRBJ2-7, with a possible D match to TRBD2 (6 bases). The CDR3 has 14 amino acids. Germline assignment: CDR1 LGHNA and CDR2 YNFKEQ. Between the trimmed V and J ends, which lost 4 bases and 3 bases, there was a span of 13 bases. CDR3 coding DNA: TGTGCCAGCAGCCTCCAAGCTAGCGACTACGAGCAGTACTTC. Translation: CASSLQASDYEQYF.

This sequence joins TRBV11-2 and TRBJ1-4; possibly TRBD1 for D (6 bases). V lost 5 bases and J 4 bases, leaving 14 bases between the germline ends. Germline V gene data show CDR1 as SGHAT and CDR2 as FQNNGV. The CDR3 extends over 15 amino acids. CDR3 nucleotides: TGTGCCAGCAGCCCACAGGGCCCCTTTAATGAAAAACTGTTTTTT. It specifies CASSPQGPFNEKLFF.

The V and J genes are TRBV7-8 and TRBJ2-1; 9 bases are shared with TRBD2. Germline V lookup: CDR1 SGHVS, CDR2 FQNEAQ. V shed 5 bases and J 7 bases; nucleotides not matched to a gene: 15. The CDR3 totals 17 residues. This chain's CDR3 is CASSPPTLAGGPNEQFF. The CDR3 region has the DNA TGTGCCAGCAGCCCTCCTACCCTGGCGGGAGGGCCGAATGAGCAGTTCTTC.

The genes are TRBV5-6 and TRBJ2-7; D is ambiguous. The V end was cut by 0 bases, the J end by 0 bases, with 7 bases between. Germline V gene lookup returns CDR1 SGHDT and CDR2 YYEEEE. The CDR3 extends over 14 amino acids. CDR3 nucleotide sequence: TGTGCCAGCAGCTTGGTAGGTAGCTCCTACGAGCAGTACTTC. Amino acid sequence: CASSLVGSSYEQYF.

The rearrangement joins TRBV7-8 to TRBJ1-6; 7 bases fit TRBD1. There are 15 residues in the CDR3. The germline V gene encodes CDR1 SGHVS and CDR2 FQNEAQ. V lost 5 bases and J lost 7; bases outside the gene matches: 8. The CDR3 reads CASSGNRGRNSPLHF. CDR3 nucleotides: TGTGCCAGCAGCGGGAACAGGGGCCGAAATTCACCCCTCCACTTT.

This chain uses TRBV5-6 with TRBJ2-7, with TRBD1 identical over 8 bases. CDR1 is SGHDT, CDR2 YYEEEE, per germline. The trim removed 3 bases at V and 0 bases at J, leaving 8 bases unmatched. The CDR3 sequence is 16 residues long. The CDR3: CASSSSRDRSSYEQYF. Written as DNA, the CDR3 is TGTGCCAGCAGCTCCTCGCGGGACAGGAGCTCCTACGAGCAGTACTTC.

The chain couples TRBV13 to TRBJ2-7; 8 bases are shared with TRBD2. Trimming took 5 bases from V and 5 from J; bases not matched to a gene: 5. This CDR3 contains 13 residues. CDR1 and CDR2 from the germline V gene are PRHDT and FYEKMQ (reference sequence). The DNA of the CDR3 is TGTGCCAGCAGCCGGACTAGCTGGCACGAGCAGTACTTC. Its protein product is CASSRTSWHEQYF.

The chain combines TRBV10-3 with TRBJ1-2, with D possibly matching TRBD1 (5 bases). Germline values: CDR1 ENHRY, CDR2 SYGVKD. V was cut by 10 bases and J by 4 bases, with 22 bases left in between. The CDR3 is made up of 15 amino acids. The CDR3 here is CATLGRDPRRYGYTF. CDR3 nucleotide sequence: TGTGCCACCCTTGGGAGGGACCCGAGGCGCTATGGCTACACCTTC.

For the CDR3, the DNA is TGTGCCAGCAGTGAAGCGAGGCAGGGAGGAACTTTCTTT. Translating it yields CASSEARQGGTFF. This chain connects TRBV2 to TRBJ1-1; perhaps TRBD1 as D (5 bases). Looked up from germline, CDR1 is SNHLY and CDR2 is FYNNEI. The CDR3 has 13 residues. Trimming removed 0 bases from V and 12 bases from J, with 14 bases in between. The variable domain in full, completed from reference TRBV2 and TRBJ1-1, reads EPEVTQTPSHQVTQMGQEVILRCVPISNHLYFYWYRQILGQKVEFLVSFYNNEISEKSEIFDDQFSVERPDGSNFTLKIRSTKLEDSAMYFCASSEARQGGTFFGQGTRLTVV.

This clone appeared a single time. J is TRBJ1-5 and V is TRBV28, with D possibly TRBD1 on 5 matching bases. The V end was cut by 5 bases, the J end by 0 bases, with 17 bases between. CDR1 and CDR2 from the germline V gene are MDHEN and SYDVKM. The CDR3 extends over 17 amino acids. The CDR3 nucleotides are TGTGCCAGCAGTATTGTGCTTGGGGCATATAGCAATCAGCCCCAGCATTTT. Encoded protein: CASSIVLGAYSNQPQHF.

The J gene is TRBJ2-3, the V gene TRBV6-5, with D tentatively TRBD1 (6 bases). CDR1 MNHEY and CDR2 SVGAGI come from the germline V gene. The V and J ends lost 6 bases and 4 bases respectively, with 17 bases between them. CDR3 length equals 15 residues. CDR3: CASSLMGDMPDTQYF. The CDR3 DNA reads as TGTGCCAGCAGCTTAATGGGGGACATGCCAGATACGCAGTATTTT.

The V gene is TRBV7-9, the J gene TRBJ2-6, with D unclear. Trimming stripped 4 bases from V and 0 bases from J, with 7 bases between. The V gene's germline CDR1 is SEHNR and CDR2 FQNEAQ (reference sequence). This CDR3 comprises 15 residues. The CDR3 here is CASSSSSSGANVLTF. The CDR3 DNA reads TGTGCCAGCAGCTCCTCCAGCTCTGGGGCCAACGTCCTGACTTTC.

The genes are TRBV9 and TRBJ2-3; TRBD1 or TRBD2 may be the D gene (6 bases each). V shed 0 bases and J shed 4 bases, with 15 bases lying between them. CDR3 size: 16 residues. Germline V lookup: CDR1 SGDLS, CDR2 YYNGEE. CDR3 nucleotide sequence: TGTGCCAGCAGCGTAGAAGGGGGAGGTTGGGCAGATACGCAGTATTTT. Protein: CASSVEGGGWADTQYF.

This sequence joins TRBV12-3 or TRBV12-4 and TRBJ2-1; D gene ambiguous. V shed 1 base and J shed 8 bases, with 3 bases lying between them. The CDR3 runs to 11 residues. The CDR3 region is CASSLVDEQFF. CDR3 in DNA: TGTGCCAGCAGTTTAGTGGATGAGCAGTTCTTC.

This clone was seen a single time. The V call is TRBV20-1, the J call TRBJ1-1; no clear D. V lost 6 bases and J lost 6, with 11 bases in between. The germline gives CDR1 DFQATT, CDR2 SNEGSKA (reference sequence). This CDR3 comprises 11 residues. This chain's CDR3 is CSAPPGPEAFF. CDR3 DNA sequence: TGCAGTGCCCCGCCAGGCCCTGAAGCTTTCTTT.

The chain employs TRBV2 and TRBJ2-3; D remains unclear. Germline CDR1 is SNHLY and CDR2 is FYNNEI. This CDR3 contains 12 residues. V lost 8 bases and J 0 bases, leaving 6 bases between the germline ends. The CDR3 nucleotides are TGTGCCAGCGGTACTAGCACAGATACGCAGTATTTT. Its protein is CASGTSTDTQYF.

The rearrangement uses TRBV19 and TRBJ2-2; TRBD2 matches 8 bases. CDR3 length: 16 residues. CDR1 is LNHDA and CDR2 is SQIVND in the germline V gene (reference sequence). J lost 2 bases, V lost 3 bases, and 5 bases had no gene match. CDR3 nucleotides: TGTGCCAGTAGTATGGTGGCGGGGGGAAACACCGGGGAGCTGTTTTTT. Its protein product is CASSMVAGGNTGELFF. Complete variable domain (other parts from reference TRBV19 and TRBJ2-2): DGGITQSPKYLFRKEGQNVTLSCEQNLNHDAMYWYRQDPGQGLRLIYYSQIVNDFQKGDIAEGYSVSREKKESFPLTVTSAQKNPTAFYLCASSMVAGGNTGELFFGEGSRLTVL.

This rearrangement joins TRBV6-5 to TRBJ1-1; maybe TRBD1 (6 bases). CDR3 length: 13 residues. V dropped 7 bases and J dropped 0 bases, with 9 bases sitting between them. Germline V gene data show CDR1 as MNHEY and CDR2 as SVGAGI. DNA of the CDR3: TGTGCCAGCACCACAGGGATGAACACTGAAGCTTTCTTT. As protein: CASTTGMNTEAFF.

The rearrangement uses TRBV6-5 and TRBJ1-2, with TRBD1 identical over 7 bases. With 2 bases clipped from V and 3 bases from J, the junction kept 9 bases outside the gene matches. Germline CDR1 reads MNHEY; CDR2 reads SVGAGI. The CDR3 consists of 16 residues. The CDR3, as DNA: TGTGCCAGCAGTTACGCACAGGGGCTAGCTTACTATGGCTACACCTTC. Its translation: CASSYAQGLAYYGYTF.

The gene calls are TRBV7-9 and TRBJ2-2; D not resolved. The CDR3 covers 16 residues. Germline assignment: CDR1 SEHNR and CDR2 FQNEAQ (reference sequence). V gave up 1 base and J gave up 5 bases, with 14 bases separating them. CDR3 sequence (DNA): TGTGCCAGCAGCTTAGGTGTTCGAGATATTACCGGGGAGCTGTTTTTT. It specifies CASSLGVRDITGELFF.

V and J are TRBV28 and TRBJ1-1, with no clear D. CDR3 length equals 12 residues. V was cut by 7 bases and J by 9 bases, with 15 bases left in between. Germline-derived CDR1 and CDR2 are MDHEN and SYDVKM. In DNA, the CDR3 is TGTGCCAGCACCCTGGGGTGGGGTCAAGCTTTCTTT. Amino acid sequence: CASTLGWGQAFF.